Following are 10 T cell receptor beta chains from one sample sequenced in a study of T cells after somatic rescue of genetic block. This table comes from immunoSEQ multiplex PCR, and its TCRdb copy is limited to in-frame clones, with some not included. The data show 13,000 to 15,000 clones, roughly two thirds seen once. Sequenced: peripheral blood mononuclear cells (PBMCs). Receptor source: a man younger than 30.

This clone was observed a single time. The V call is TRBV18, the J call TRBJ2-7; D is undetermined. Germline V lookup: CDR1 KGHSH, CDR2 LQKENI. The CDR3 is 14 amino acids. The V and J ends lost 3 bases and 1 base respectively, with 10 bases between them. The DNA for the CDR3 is TGTGCCAGCTCACCTCAGGTGCTGTCCTACGAGCAGTACTTC. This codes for CASSPQVLSYEQYF.

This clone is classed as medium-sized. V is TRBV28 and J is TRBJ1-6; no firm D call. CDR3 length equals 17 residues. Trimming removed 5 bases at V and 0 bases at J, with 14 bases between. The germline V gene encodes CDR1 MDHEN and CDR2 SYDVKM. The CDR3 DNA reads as TGTGCCAGCAGTACTTACAGCCTAAGCTCCTATAATTCACCCCTCCACTTT. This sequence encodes CASSTYSLSSYNSPLHF.

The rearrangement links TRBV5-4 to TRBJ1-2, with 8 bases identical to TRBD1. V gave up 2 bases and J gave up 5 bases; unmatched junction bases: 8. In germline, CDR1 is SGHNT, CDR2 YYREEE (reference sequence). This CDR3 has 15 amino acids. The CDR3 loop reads CASSFSGQGGYGYTF. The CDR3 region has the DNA TGTGCCAGCAGCTTTTCCGGACAGGGAGGGTATGGCTACACCTTC.

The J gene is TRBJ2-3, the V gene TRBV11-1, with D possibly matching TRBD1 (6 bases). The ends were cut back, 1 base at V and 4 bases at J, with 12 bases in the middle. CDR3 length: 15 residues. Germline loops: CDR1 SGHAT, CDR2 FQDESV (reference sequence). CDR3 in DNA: TGTGCCAGCAGCTTAGATATTAGGACAGCAGATACGCAGTATTTT. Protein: CASSLDIRTADTQYF.

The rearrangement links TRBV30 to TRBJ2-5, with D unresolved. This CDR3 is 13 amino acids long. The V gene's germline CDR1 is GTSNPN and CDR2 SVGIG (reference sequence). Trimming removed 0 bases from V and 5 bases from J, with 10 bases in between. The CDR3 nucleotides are TGTGCCTGGAGTGTACGGCTTTGGGAGACCCAGTACTTC. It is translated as CAWSVRLWETQYF.

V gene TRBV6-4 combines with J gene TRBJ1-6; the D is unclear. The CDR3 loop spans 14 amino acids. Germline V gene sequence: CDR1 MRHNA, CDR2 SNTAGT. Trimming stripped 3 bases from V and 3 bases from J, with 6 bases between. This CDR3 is CASSEGNYNSPLHF. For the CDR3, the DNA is TGTGCCAGCAGTGAAGGGAACTATAATTCACCCCTCCACTTT.

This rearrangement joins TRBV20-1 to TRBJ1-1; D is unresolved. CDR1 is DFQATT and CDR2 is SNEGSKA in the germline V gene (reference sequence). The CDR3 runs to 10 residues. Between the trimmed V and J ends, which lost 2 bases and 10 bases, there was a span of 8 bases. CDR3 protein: CSARSGLAFF. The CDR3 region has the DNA TGCAGTGCTAGATCAGGTTTAGCTTTCTTT.

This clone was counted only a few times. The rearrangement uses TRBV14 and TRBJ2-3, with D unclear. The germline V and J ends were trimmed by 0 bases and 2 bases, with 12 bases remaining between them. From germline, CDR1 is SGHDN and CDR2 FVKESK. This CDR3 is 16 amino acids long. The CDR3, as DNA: TGTGCCAGCAGCCAAGATCTCCCCTCCACCACAGATACGCAGTATTTT. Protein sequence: CASSQDLPSTTDTQYF.

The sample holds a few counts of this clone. Here the CDR3 reads CASTLRGGGANVLTF. CDR3 DNA sequence: TGTGCCAGCACCCTCCGGGGTGGTGGGGCCAACGTCCTGACTTTC. J is TRBJ2-6 and V is TRBV7-8, with D tentatively TRBD2 (5 bases). Germline-derived CDR1 and CDR2 are SGHVS and FQNEAQ. V lost 7 bases, J lost 3 bases, and 13 bases lay in between. The CDR3 is made up of 15 amino acids.

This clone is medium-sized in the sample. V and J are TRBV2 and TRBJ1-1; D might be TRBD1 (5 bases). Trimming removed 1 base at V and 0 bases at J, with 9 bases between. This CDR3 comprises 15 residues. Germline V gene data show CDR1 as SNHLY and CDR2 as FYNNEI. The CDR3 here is CASSEEAGLNTEAFF. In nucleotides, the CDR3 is TGTGCCAGCAGTGAAGAGGCAGGGTTGAACACTGAAGCTTTCTTT.